This T cell receptor (beta chain) was documented in a study of human T cells and chemical hapten exposure. The wider study: Slight differences in pooled library volume were the main source of varying TCR yields across samples.

What the library attached to individual cDNA molecules were unique molecular identifiers. Original data processing: Sample-level TCR yields exhibited a median of approximately 89,000, with a range of 23,224 to 690,600. TCRdb processed the reads anew with MiXCR; each CDR3 protein has one entry. For this entry, the V and J calls and clone size follow TCRdb and not the study's own pipeline. The profile shows approximately 640 distinct CDR3 sequences, 65% to 80% of them singletons. Noted treatment: therapeutic diphenylcyclopropenone sensitization with weekly scalp DPC. The study drew its donors from alopecia patients who were 18 to 70 years old and suitable for DPC. This CDR3 comprises 14 residues. V dropped 3 bases and J dropped 1 base, with 9 bases sitting between them.

The chain employs TRBV12-3 or TRBV12-4 and TRBJ1-1; D is ambiguous. The sequenced sample was whole blood, obtained before DPC sensitization or 2, 6, or about 24 weeks after (not recorded which). The TCR sequence derives from an adult with alopecia areata. Some clones in this sample may be carry-over from other donors' samples. This table probably holds off-target reads from a library built for another chain. CDR3 in amino acids: CASSFGGTNTEAFF. The CDR3, as DNA: TGTGCCAGCAGTTTCGGAGGTACGAACACTGAAGCTTTCTTT.